A selection of T cell receptor beta chains follows, all from one sample in a study of glioma-infiltrating T cells after dendritic cell vaccination. Sequenced by immunoSEQ multiplex PCR; TCRdb stores in-frame clones only, minus some. The sample contains fewer than 110,000 clones, roughly 81% of which appear only once. The sequenced sample was blood, obtained before dendritic cell vaccination. Every receptor here comes from a human donor with glioblastoma. CDR3s include the opening cysteine and the closing phenylalanine or tryptophan. D genes are given only for firm matches. The size field is filled for only some rows; it gives once, few, many or a size class.

clone_size,d_call,v_call,j_call,cdr3_nt,cdr3_aa
NA,NA,TRBV7-9,TRBJ1-1,TGTGCCAGCAGCTTATCGCGGGGGTTGGCTTTCTTT,CASSLSRGLAFF
NA,NA,TRBV29-1,TRBJ2-7,TGCAGCGCCGAGGGGGATACCTACGAGCAGTACTTC,CSAEGDTYEQYF
NA,TRBD2,TRBV7-2,TRBJ2-7,TGTGCCAGCAGTACGGGGCGAGGGGTAGCGGGGGGTACCTCTCGGGAGCAGTACTTC,CASSTGRGVAGGTSREQYF
NA,NA,TRBV7-9,TRBJ1-2,TGTGCCAGCAGCTTAGTGACAGTCTATGGCTACACCTTC,CASSLVTVYGYTF
NA,TRBD1,TRBV6-5,TRBJ1-1,TGTGCCAGCAGGGGGACAGGAGTAAACACTGAAGCTTTCTTT,CASRGTGVNTEAFF
NA,NA,TRBV4-2,TRBJ2-3,TGTGCCAGCAGCCACCCCGAGTCGACAGATACGCAGTATTTT,CASSHPESTDTQYF
once,TRBD2,TRBV5-1,TRBJ2-7,TGCGCCAGCAGCTTAGGGGGACTAGCGGGAGCTTCGTACGAGCAGTACTTC,CASSLGGLAGASYEQYF
NA,TRBD1,TRBV10-2,TRBJ2-5,TGCGCCAGCAAGTGGGGGACAGGGGAAGAGACCCAGTACTTC,CASKWGTGEETQYF
NA,TRBD1,TRBV2,TRBJ1-5,TGTGCCAGCAGCCGCCGAGGACAGGGGGAGTTGGACAATCAGCCCCAGCATTTT,CASSRRGQGELDNQPQHF
NA,TRBD1,TRBV5-1,TRBJ2-3,TGCGCCAGCAGCATCACGTCCGGGACAGGGGGCGCAGATACGCAGTATTTT,CASSITSGTGGADTQYF
NA,NA,TRBV15,TRBJ2-5,TGTGCCACCAGCAGAGTGTCGCAGCAAGAGACCCAGTACTTC,CATSRVSQQETQYF
NA,NA,TRBV19,TRBJ1-3,TGTGCCAGTAGTTCGGGACTCTCTGGAAACACCATATATTTT,CASSSGLSGNTIYF
NA,NA,TRBV5-1,TRBJ1-4,TGCGCCAGCAGCCAGCAGGAAGGAGGAAATGAAAAACTGTTTTTT,CASSQQEGGNEKLFF
NA,TRBD1,TRBV30,TRBJ1-6,TGTGCCTGGAGTTATCGAGACAGGGGGCTCTCACCCCTCCACTTT,CAWSYRDRGLSPLHF
NA,NA,TRBV19,TRBJ2-3,TGTGCCAGTAGTATAGGTCTTGAGGATACGCAGTATTTT,CASSIGLEDTQYF
NA,NA,TRBV11-2,TRBJ2-3,TGTGCCAGCAGCTTAGACCGAGATACGCAGTATTTT,CASSLDRDTQYF
NA,TRBD1,TRBV5-1,TRBJ2-7,TGCGCCAGCAGCGCCAGACAGGGCCCGAGCTCCTACGAGCAGTACTTC,CASSARQGPSSYEQYF
NA,TRBD2,TRBV5-5,TRBJ2-2,TGTGCCAGCAGCTACAGCGGGGGGGCTCCCGGGGAGCTGTTTTTT,CASSYSGGAPGELFF
NA,NA,TRBV18,TRBJ2-1,TGTGCCAGCTCACCCACTCTCGGGTTCAATGAGCAGTTCTTC,CASSPTLGFNEQFF
NA,NA,TRBV19,TRBJ2-7,TGTGCCAGTAGTATCGGGCCGGGAGCCTCCTACGAGCAGTACTTC,CASSIGPGASYEQYF
NA,NA,TRBV7-9,TRBJ1-5,TGTGCCAGCAGCTTAAGCACAGGCAATCAGCCCCAGCATTTT,CASSLSTGNQPQHF
NA,NA,TRBV30,TRBJ2-7,TGTGCCTGGAGTGTTGGCAGCTACGAGCAGTACTTC,CAWSVGSYEQYF
NA,TRBD1,TRBV5-6,TRBJ1-1,TGTGCCAGCAGCTTAACACAGGGGTCGGGCGGAGCTTTCTTT,CASSLTQGSGGAFF
NA,NA,TRBV2,TRBJ2-5,TGTGCCAGCACCTTATCTCGAGAGACCCAGTACTTC,CASTLSRETQYF
NA,TRBD1,TRBV2,TRBJ1-1,TGTGCCCGGCTAGCGGGGCAGGGGGGAGAAGCTTTCTTT,CARLAGQGGEAFF
NA,NA,TRBV4-2,TRBJ1-1,TGTGCCAGCAGCCAAGAGCCGGGGAACACTGAAGCTTTCTTT,CASSQEPGNTEAFF
NA,TRBD1,TRBV6-1,TRBJ1-5,TGTGCCAGCAGCCGGGACAGAAGCAATCAGCCCCAGCATTTT,CASSRDRSNQPQHF
NA,TRBD2,TRBV5-1,TRBJ2-3,TGCGCCAGCAGCTCCTTGGGAGGGCGGGGGGCCGTTACGCAGTATTTT,CASSSLGGRGAVTQYF
once,NA,TRBV25-1,TRBJ1-1,TGTGCCGGGGGGGGCAGGGGCACTGAAGCTTTCTTT,CAGGGRGTEAFF
NA,TRBD1,TRBV7-6,TRBJ1-1,TGTGCCAGCAGCTTAGAGGGGCAGGGGGCCGAAGCTTTCTTT,CASSLEGQGAEAFF
NA,NA,TRBV10-3,TRBJ1-2,TGTGCCATCAGTGGTGGGGGGAATTCTAACTATGGCTACACCTTC,CAISGGGNSNYGYTF
NA,NA,TRBV27,TRBJ1-2,TGTGCCAGCAGTTTAATCGCCCGGCAGACTCGTGGCTACACCTTC,CASSLIARQTRGYTF
NA,NA,TRBV2,TRBJ2-5,TGTGCCAGCAGTGAGGAGGGGGCTGGGGAGACCCAGTACTTC,CASSEEGAGETQYF
NA,NA,TRBV7-2,TRBJ1-1,TGTGCCAGCAGCTTCCAGGCAGGTGTAGCTTTCTTT,CASSFQAGVAFF
NA,NA,TRBV11-3,TRBJ2-1,TGTGCCAGCAGCCCCGGGCGGTGGGGAGCGGCTAACAATGAGCAGTTCTTC,CASSPGRWGAANNEQFF
NA,TRBD1,TRBV5-4,TRBJ2-7,TGTGCCAGCAGCCTGGACCCCCCGGGACAGGGGGTTGAGCAGTACTTC,CASSLDPPGQGVEQYF
NA,TRBD1,TRBV14,TRBJ1-1,TGTGCCAGCAGCCAAGGACAGGGTCGGTACACTGAAGCTTTCTTT,CASSQGQGRYTEAFF
NA,NA,TRBV27,TRBJ1-5,TGTGCCAGCAGCCCGACAGGAGGTCAGCCCCAGCATTTT,CASSPTGGQPQHF
NA,TRBD1,TRBV5-8,TRBJ2-3,TGTGCCAGCAGCTTGGTTTGGGACAGGGCGTCAGATACGCAGTATTTT,CASSLVWDRASDTQYF
NA,NA,TRBV2,TRBJ1-5,TGTGCCAGCAAGGAGCTTAATCAGCCCCAGCATTTT,CASKELNQPQHF
NA,TRBD2,TRBV5-4,TRBJ2-3,TGTGCCAGCAGTCCCGAGCGGGGGGTATCAGATACGCAGTATTTT,CASSPERGVSDTQYF
NA,NA,TRBV5-1,TRBJ1-2,TGCGCCAGCAGCCCGGGGACAACCCCCGCAGCCTATGGCTACACCTTC,CASSPGTTPAAYGYTF
NA,NA,TRBV7-7,TRBJ2-5,TGTGCTAGCAGTTCGACTGGGACCCAGTACTTC,CASSSTGTQYF
NA,TRBD1,TRBV11-3,TRBJ1-2,TGTGCCAGCAGCGAGACAGGGGGTTATGGCTACACCTTC,CASSETGGYGYTF
NA,NA,TRBV6-5,TRBJ1-5,TGTGCCAGCAGGGCCAGGGCTGGCAATCAGCCCCAGCATTTT,CASRARAGNQPQHF
NA,NA,TRBV11-2,TRBJ1-6,TGTGCCAGCAGCTTATCCCGTGACGGGTCACCCCTCCACTTT,CASSLSRDGSPLHF
NA,TRBD1,TRBV7-9,TRBJ1-2,TGTGCCAGCAGCCCAGAGGGCACAGGGGGGATGGTTAACTATGGCTACACCTTC,CASSPEGTGGMVNYGYTF
NA,NA,TRBV4-2,TRBJ2-3,TGTGCCAGCAGCCAAGGGGGGGGCACAGATACGCAGTATTTT,CASSQGGGTDTQYF
once,NA,TRBV19,TRBJ1-2,TGTGCCAGTAGTACCTTAGGGGTAGACTATGGCTACACCTTC,CASSTLGVDYGYTF
NA,TRBD1,TRBV7-9,TRBJ2-5,TGTGCCAGCAGCTTAGCAAGGGGTGGGACAGGGTCGTTGGAGACCCAGTACTTC,CASSLARGGTGSLETQYF
once,NA,TRBV6-6,TRBJ2-2,TGTGCCAGCAGAAGTGCGGGGGCTAGCGCCGGGGAGCTGTTTTTT,CASRSAGASAGELFF
NA,TRBD1,TRBV19,TRBJ2-3,TGTGCCAGCAGGACAGGGTTTACAGATACGCAGTATTTT,CASRTGFTDTQYF
few,NA,TRBV19,TRBJ2-7,TGTGCCAGTAGTATAGATCTCGGGGGACGGTCGTACTTC,CASSIDLGGRSYF
NA,TRBD2,TRBV11-1,TRBJ2-1,TGTGCCAGCAGCCGGGGGGGATGGAGCTCCTACAATGAGCAGTTCTTC,CASSRGGWSSYNEQFF
NA,TRBD1,TRBV7-9,TRBJ1-3,TGTGCCAGCAGCCCCCACAGGGGATCAGGGAACACCATATATTTT,CASSPHRGSGNTIYF
NA,NA,TRBV15,TRBJ2-7,TGTGCCACCAGCGGGGGGACGAGCTCCTACGAGCAGTACTTC,CATSGGTSSYEQYF
once,NA,TRBV19,TRBJ1-5,TGTGCCAGTGGTTCCTTGACAGGCTATCAGCCCCAGCATTTT,CASGSLTGYQPQHF
NA,TRBD2,TRBV11-3,TRBJ2-5,TGTGCCAGCAGCTCGACTAGCGGGTACCAAGAGACCCAGTACTTC,CASSSTSGYQETQYF